A selection of T cell receptor beta chains follows, all from one sample in a study of T cells expressing NK-cell markers. TCRdb reprocessed the 5' RACE reads and stores each CDR3 protein as one record, lacking DNA. This table holds 130,000 to 150,000 distinct CDR3 sequences. Sequencing was done on a sample of blood T cells: a sorted CD56 or NKG2C T cell subset, CD4+ or CD8+ T cells, or bulk PBMC T cells (not recorded which). These receptors were collected from a man between 18 and 35 years old in good health. Each CDR3 is given with its conserved first and last residue. The order of the fields is J gene, V gene, CDR3 protein.

>TRBJ2-1|TRBV7-9
CASSLVEGAGETLGYNEQFF
>TRBJ2-1|TRBV24-1
CATSDLSQETRFF
>TRBJ1-1|TRBV7-9
CASSLKGAEAFF
>TRBJ1-1|TRBV7-2
CASSNLRGARNTEAFF
>TRBJ1-6|TRBV6-5
CASSNREHGIHSPLHF
>TRBJ2-3|TRBV29-1
CSVLRVDTQYF
>TRBJ1-2|TRBV7-9
CASSSSGAHYGYTF
>TRBJ2-3|TRBV13
CASSSDTEGDTQYF
>TRBJ1-6|TRBV19
CASTHGKGNSPLHF
>TRBJ1-1|TRBV9
CASSVDAGKWEDTEAFF
>TRBJ2-7|TRBV7-8
CASSLDREYSYEQYF
>TRBJ1-5|TRBV20-1
CSANAGRQPQHF
>TRBJ2-2|TRBV6-5
CASSPRSGSITGELFF
>TRBJ1-1|TRBV5-1
CASRWTGNTEAFF